This section outlines one T cell receptor (beta chain) sequence together with its context. Its antigen remains unidentified. The sample is drawn from a study of T cell responses to AZD1222 COVID-19 vaccine. This table comes from immunoSEQ multiplex PCR, and its TCRdb copy is limited to in-frame clones, with some not included. The data show about 140,000 clones, 90% to 95% seen once. Study-wide findings and caveats: Clonal diversity may have been underestimated, and the donors were mostly white British, with more females than males.

The germline V gene has CDR1 KGHSH and CDR2 LQKENI. The CDR3 length is 15 residues. V lost 3 bases, J lost 7 bases, and 8 bases stayed unmatched. Second-dose groups at about 4 or about 12 weeks were pooled. V gene TRBV18 combines with J gene TRBJ1-5, with 8 bases identical to TRBD1. The specimen comprised peripheral blood, sampled 28 days after the second AZD1222 dose. This TCR came from an adult who received the AZD1222 COVID-19 vaccine. CDR3 sequence reads: CASSPDRGDGQPQHF. CDR3 in DNA: TGTGCCAGCTCACCCGACAGGGGAGACGGGCAGCCCCAGCATTTT. The variable domain in full, with the rest retrieved from reference TRBV18 and TRBJ1-5, is NAGVMQNPRHLVRRRGQEARLRCSPMKGHSHVYWYRQLPEEGLKFMVYLQKENIIDESGMPKERFSAEFPKEGPSILRIQQVVRGDSAAYFCASSPDRGDGQPQHFGDGTRLSIL.